The clone carrying this T cell receptor beta chain was observed a few times. The antigen is undetermined. The sample belongs to a study of T-cell memory formation after mild COVID-19. Study context: Among the donors, TCR clusters were largely specific to each donor.

5'RACE primed from the constant segment yielded TCR alpha and TCR beta cDNA libraries bearing sample barcodes and UMIs. TCRdb used MiXCR to reprocess the 5' RACE reads, holding one entry per CDR3 protein. The sample shows about 280,000 distinct CDR3 sequences, 7% to 10% of them seen only once. Study outcomes and limitations: Mainly CM and EM harbored the contracting CD4+ clones; mainly EMRA harbored the CD8+ ones.

The sample taken for sequencing was PBMCs or a T cell subset sorted from them (not recorded which). This receptor was obtained from a man between 18 and 29 years old who had mild COVID-19 (a few samples of this study predate the infection). Cell type and time point are not known.

The CDR3 reads CASAGAGGTEAFF. In nucleotides, the CDR3 is TGTGCCAGCGCCGGCGCCGGGGGCACTGAAGCTTTCTTT. The rearrangement joins TRBV7-9 to TRBJ1-1; weak D call: TRBD1 (5 bases). V was trimmed by 8 bases and J by 4 bases, leaving 14 bases between them. This CDR3 has 13 residues. The germline gives CDR1 SEHNR, CDR2 FQNEAQ (reference sequence).